This T cell receptor (beta chain) is from a study of shared clonotypes between healthy human individuals. Turning to the study itself: Each donor had three CD4 naive, three CD4 memory, two CD8 naive and one CD8 memory plate.

CDR1 and CDR2 from the germline V gene are SNHLY and FYNNEI. This CDR3 is 15 amino acids long. V was pared by 8 bases and J by 0 bases, with 15 bases between. Sequencing was performed with immunoSEQ multiplex PCR; in TCRdb, only in-frame clones are kept and a portion is missing. The sample records about 1.1 million clones, roughly 77% being singletons. The V gene is TRBV2, the J gene TRBJ2-3; no definite D call. The receptor comes from a man aged 18 to 29 in good health. Some clones in this sample may be carry-over from other donors' samples. The sample was memory CD4+ T cells from PBMCs. The sample's subset: CD45RA-negative fraction. The CDR3 DNA sequence: TGTGCCAGCTCCAAAGGAACATTTAGCACAGATACGCAGTATTTT. This sequence encodes CASSKGTFSTDTQYF.